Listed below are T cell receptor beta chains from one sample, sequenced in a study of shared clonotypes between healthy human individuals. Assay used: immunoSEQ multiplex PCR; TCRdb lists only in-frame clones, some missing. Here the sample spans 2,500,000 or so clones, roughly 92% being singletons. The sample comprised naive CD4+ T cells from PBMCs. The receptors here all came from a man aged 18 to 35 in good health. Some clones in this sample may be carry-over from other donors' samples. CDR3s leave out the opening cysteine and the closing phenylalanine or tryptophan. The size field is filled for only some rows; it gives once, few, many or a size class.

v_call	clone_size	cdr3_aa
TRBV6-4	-	ASSTRRDGDSNQPQH
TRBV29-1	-	SVVGTSGGPGTDTQY
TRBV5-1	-	ASSAGLAGGPDTQY
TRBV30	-	ARGGFVEQY
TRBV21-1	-	ASSEQGPGT
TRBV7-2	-	ASSSPPGTYEQY
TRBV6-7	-	ASSNPGTPYAGELF
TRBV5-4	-	ASSLAEGRREGQF
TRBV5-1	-	ASSSLGPNTEAF
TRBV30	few	AWSRLATGTDTQY
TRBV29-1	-	SVARETDTQY
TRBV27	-	ASSDLQGASYEQY
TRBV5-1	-	ASSSTETGVVEKLF
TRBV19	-	ASSMRPGGQPQH
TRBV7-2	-	ASSSGQTPYYEQY
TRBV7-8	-	ASSLGSLPGEQY
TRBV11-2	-	ASRDTRSGNTIY
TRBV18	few	ASSGGGNQPQH
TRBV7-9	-	ASTHSGGSSYEQY
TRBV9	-	ASSANWRPYNEQF
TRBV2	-	ASSEGGQEGGTSYGYT
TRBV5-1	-	ASSGQGAGIGNEQY
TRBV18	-	ASSPPGQGTYEQY
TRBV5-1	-	ASSLVSGPTDTQY
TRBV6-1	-	ASIGVPGGETQY
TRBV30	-	AWKGRSGVANTGELF
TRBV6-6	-	ASSPGQGQNQPQH
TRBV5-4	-	ASSPRQGANYEQY
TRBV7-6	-	ASSSRREGRIPSGNTIY
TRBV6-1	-	ASLAGDKNIQY
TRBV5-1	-	ASSFLGITTYGYT
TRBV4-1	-	ASSQDQGNYGYT
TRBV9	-	ASSLATGDTDTQY
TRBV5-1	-	ASSPTLAGENEQF
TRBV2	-	ASSVFEQF
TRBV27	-	ASSLYRRDTEAF
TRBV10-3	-	AISGLAGGARYEQY
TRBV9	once	ASSVEVSGDTQY
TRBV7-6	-	ASSLSSGVTAYNEQF
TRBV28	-	ASRVPGGGNTIY
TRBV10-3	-	AISQLAGGVGDNEQF
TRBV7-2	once	ASSRQSQSYGYT
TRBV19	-	ASREQGARETQY
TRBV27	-	ASSNERNSVADTQY